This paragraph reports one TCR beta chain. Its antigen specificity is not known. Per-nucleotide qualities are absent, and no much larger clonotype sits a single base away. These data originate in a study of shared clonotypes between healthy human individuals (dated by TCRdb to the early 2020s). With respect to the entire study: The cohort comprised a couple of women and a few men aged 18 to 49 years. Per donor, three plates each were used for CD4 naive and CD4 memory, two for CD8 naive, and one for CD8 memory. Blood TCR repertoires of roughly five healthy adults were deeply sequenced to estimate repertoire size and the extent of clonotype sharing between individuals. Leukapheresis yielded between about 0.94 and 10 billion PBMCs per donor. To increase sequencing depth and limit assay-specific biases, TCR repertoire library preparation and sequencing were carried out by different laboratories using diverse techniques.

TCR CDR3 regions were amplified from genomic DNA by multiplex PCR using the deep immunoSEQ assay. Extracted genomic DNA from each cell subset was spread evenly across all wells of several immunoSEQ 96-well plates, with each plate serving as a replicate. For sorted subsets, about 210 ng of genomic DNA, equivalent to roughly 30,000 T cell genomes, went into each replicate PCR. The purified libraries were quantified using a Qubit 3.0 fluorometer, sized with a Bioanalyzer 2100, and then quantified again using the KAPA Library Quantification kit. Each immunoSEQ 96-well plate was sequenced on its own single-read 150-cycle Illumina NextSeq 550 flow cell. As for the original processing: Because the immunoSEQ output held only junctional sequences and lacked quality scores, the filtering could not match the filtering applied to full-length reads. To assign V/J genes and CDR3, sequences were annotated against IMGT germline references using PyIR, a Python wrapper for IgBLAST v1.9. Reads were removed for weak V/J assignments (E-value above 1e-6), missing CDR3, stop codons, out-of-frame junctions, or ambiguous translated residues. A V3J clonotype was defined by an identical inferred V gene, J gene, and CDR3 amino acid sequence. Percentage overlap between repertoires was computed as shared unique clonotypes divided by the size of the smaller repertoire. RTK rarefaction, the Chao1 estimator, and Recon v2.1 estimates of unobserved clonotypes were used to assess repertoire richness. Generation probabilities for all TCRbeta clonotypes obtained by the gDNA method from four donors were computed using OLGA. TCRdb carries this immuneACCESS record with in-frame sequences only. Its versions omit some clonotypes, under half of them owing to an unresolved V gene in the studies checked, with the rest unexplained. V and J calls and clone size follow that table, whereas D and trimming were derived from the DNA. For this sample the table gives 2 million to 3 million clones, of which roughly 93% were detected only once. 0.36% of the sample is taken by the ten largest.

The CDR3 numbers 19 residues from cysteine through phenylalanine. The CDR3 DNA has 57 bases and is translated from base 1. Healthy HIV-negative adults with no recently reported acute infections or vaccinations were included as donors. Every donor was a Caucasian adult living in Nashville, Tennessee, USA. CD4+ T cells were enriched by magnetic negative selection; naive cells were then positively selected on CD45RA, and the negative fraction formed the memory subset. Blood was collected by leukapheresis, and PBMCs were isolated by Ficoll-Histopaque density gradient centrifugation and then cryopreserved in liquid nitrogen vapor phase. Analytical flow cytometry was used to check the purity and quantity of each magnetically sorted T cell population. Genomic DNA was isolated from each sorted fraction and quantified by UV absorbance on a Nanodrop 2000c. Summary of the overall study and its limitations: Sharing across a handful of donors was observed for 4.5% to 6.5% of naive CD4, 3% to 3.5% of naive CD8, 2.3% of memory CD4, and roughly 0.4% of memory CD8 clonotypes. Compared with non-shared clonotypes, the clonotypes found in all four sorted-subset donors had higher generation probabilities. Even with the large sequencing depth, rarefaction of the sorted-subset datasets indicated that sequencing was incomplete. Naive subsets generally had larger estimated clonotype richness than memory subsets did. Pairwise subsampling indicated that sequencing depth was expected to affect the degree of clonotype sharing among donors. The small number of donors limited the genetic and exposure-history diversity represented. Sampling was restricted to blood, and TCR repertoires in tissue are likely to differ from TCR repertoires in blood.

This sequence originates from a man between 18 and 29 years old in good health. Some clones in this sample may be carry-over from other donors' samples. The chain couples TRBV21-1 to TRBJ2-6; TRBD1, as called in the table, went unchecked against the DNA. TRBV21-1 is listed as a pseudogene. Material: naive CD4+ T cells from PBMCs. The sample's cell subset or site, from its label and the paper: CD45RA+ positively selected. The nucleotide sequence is TGTGCCAGCAGCAAAGCTGAACAGGGGCCCGTACCCGGGGCCAACGTCCTGACTTTC. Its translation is CASSKAEQGPVPGANVLTF.